Below, 21 T cell receptor beta chains from the same sample are listed, as sequenced in a study of vaccination and CD4 T cells after COVID-19. Their cognate antigens are unknown. The time point is: late sampling 161 to 241 days after vaccination in a few convalescent patients. Described treatment: roughly ten-day PBMC culture with coronavirus spike peptide pools or control peptides (ViraFEST assay). Cultured CD4+ T-cell DNA underwent Oncomine TCR Beta short-read sequencing. In TCRdb, the PCR reads were re-called with MiXCR into one record per CDR3 protein. In the table there are roughly 18,000 distinct CDR3 sequences, about 45% of which are singletons. Sample: CD4+ T cells from blood, cultured in vitro, taken about 7 months after SARS-CoV-2 vaccination. These receptor sequences come from a human donor who had recovered from COVID-19.

The J gene is TRBJ2-5, the V gene TRBV20-1; 8 nucleotides align to TRBD2. CDR3 length equals 15 residues. The V gene's germline CDR1 is DFQATT and CDR2 SNEGSKA (reference sequence). J lost 5 bases, V lost 6 bases, and 14 bases had no gene match. This chain's CDR3 is CSALPRLAGSETQYF. The CDR3 DNA reads as TGCAGTGCCCTCCCCCGCCTAGCGGGTTCTGAGACCCAGTACTTC.

The chain employs TRBV20-1 and TRBJ2-3; D not certain. Deletions cut 3 bases from V and 6 bases from J, with 13 bases between. This CDR3 spans 13 amino acids. Germline CDR1 DFQATT, CDR2 SNEGSKA (reference sequence). The DNA of the CDR3 is TGCAGTGCTAGCTCCAGATCTCACGATACGCAGTATTTT. This codes for CSASSRSHDTQYF.

This chain uses TRBV7-9 with TRBJ2-1; TRBD2 matches 14 bases. In germline, CDR1 is SEHNR, CDR2 FQNEAQ (reference sequence). This CDR3 region has 17 residues. Losses at the gene ends were 0 bases for V and 3 bases for J; bases not matched to a gene: 1. The CDR3 nucleotides read TGTGCCAGCAGCTTAGCGGGGACTAGCGGGAGCTACAATGAGCAGTTCTTC. Translated: CASSLAGTSGSYNEQFF.

V and J are TRBV7-3 and TRBJ2-7; D uncertain. This CDR3 is 13 amino acids long. V dropped 2 bases and J dropped 3 bases, with 8 bases sitting between them. Germline V lookup: CDR1 SGHTA, CDR2 FQGTGA. CDR3 loop: CASSLGPIYEQYF. In DNA form, the CDR3 reads TGTGCCAGCAGCTTAGGTCCGATCTACGAGCAGTACTTC.

This clonotype was observed a handful of times. This chain links TRBV24-1 with TRBJ1-1, with TRBD1 matching 8 bases. V lost 4 bases and J lost 7; bases outside the gene matches: 10. The CDR3 has 15 amino acids. Germline-derived CDR1 and CDR2 are KGHDR and SFDVKD. The CDR3 DNA is TGTGCCACCAGTGACTCCGGACAGGGAAGGGATGAAGCTTTCTTT. Translating it yields CATSDSGQGRDEAFF.

V gene TRBV20-1 combines with J gene TRBJ2-5; tentatively, D is TRBD1 or TRBD2 (7 bases each). Trimming stripped 7 bases from V and 5 bases from J, with 17 bases between. The CDR3 has 13 residues. CDR1 DFQATT and CDR2 SNEGSKA come from the germline V gene (reference sequence). This CDR3 reads CSVLARGGETQYF. The CDR3 DNA is TGCAGTGTTCTAGCCAGGGGGGGGGAGACCCAGTACTTC.

The V and J genes are TRBV10-2 and TRBJ2-7; perhaps D is TRBD1 or TRBD2 (5 bases each). The CDR3 loop spans 12 amino acids. V was shortened by 4 bases and J by 5 bases, with 9 bases between the two germline ends. The germline V gene encodes CDR1 WSHSY and CDR2 SAAADI. CDR3 residues: CASSGLGDEQYF. Here the CDR3 DNA reads TGCGCCAGCAGTGGATTGGGGGACGAGCAGTACTTC.

Only a few counts were recorded for this clonotype. V is TRBV20-1 and J is TRBJ2-1; TRBD2 matches 7 bases. The CDR3 extends over 15 amino acids. The junction had 8 bases not matched to a gene; V was cut back by 3 bases and J by 3 bases. Germline loops: CDR1 DFQATT, CDR2 SNEGSKA (reference sequence). DNA of the CDR3: TGCAGTGCTAGGTTCGGCGGGAGTTTCTACAATGAGCAGTTCTTC. It encodes CSARFGGSFYNEQFF.

This clonotype came up a few times. This chain links TRBV20-1 with TRBJ2-1, with 11 bases that match TRBD2. CDR3 length: 19 residues. Unmatched junction bases numbered 11, after V lost 0 bases and J lost 1 base. Germline-derived CDR1 and CDR2 are DFQATT and SNEGSKA (reference sequence). The CDR3 region has the DNA TGCAGTGCTAGAGATGTTAGCGGGGGGGCCTTCTCGTCCTACAATGAGCAGTTCTTC. This sequence encodes CSARDVSGGAFSSYNEQFF.

This chain joins TRBV20-1 and TRBJ2-2; TRBD2 might be the D (6 bases). CDR1 is DFQATT, CDR2 SNEGSKA, per germline (reference sequence). Trimming took off 6 bases at V and 3 bases at J, with 17 bases between the two ends. CDR3 length equals 15 residues. For the CDR3, the DNA is TGCAGTGCCAAATTAGACCGGGGGTACACCGGGGAGCTGTTTTTT. This codes for CSAKLDRGYTGELFF.

The chain joins TRBV6-1 to TRBJ2-1; tentatively, D is TRBD1 or TRBD2 (6 bases each). Germline lookup yields CDR1 MNHNS and CDR2 SASEGT. Trimming removed 2 bases from V and 4 bases from J, with 15 bases in between. CDR3 length: 16 amino acids. CDR3 DNA: TGTGCCAGCAGTGAAATGTGGGGGGCAGGGTACAATGAGCAGTTCTTC. Translating gives CASSEMWGAGYNEQFF.

In its sample, this clonotype was seen a few times. This chain connects TRBV2 to TRBJ1-2; TRBD1 aligns across 7 bases. Germline V lookup: CDR1 SNHLY, CDR2 FYNNEI. The trim removed 4 bases at V and 5 bases at J, leaving 13 bases unmatched. The CDR3 loop spans 16 amino acids. The CDR3 loop is CASSAEGASPTYGYTF. DNA for the CDR3: TGTGCCAGCAGTGCCGAGGGGGCTTCTCCTACTTATGGCTACACCTTC.

This clonotype appeared a single time. V is TRBV19 and J is TRBJ2-3; perhaps TRBD2 as D (7 bases). From germline, CDR1 is LNHDA and CDR2 SQIVND (reference sequence). This CDR3 has 13 amino acids. Trimming took off 8 bases at V and 2 bases at J, with 11 bases between the two ends. The CDR3 protein is CASRRGPTDTQYF. Written as DNA, the CDR3 is TGTGCCAGTCGGCGGGGGCCCACAGATACGCAGTATTTT.

The gene calls are TRBV2 and TRBJ2-7; 14 positions match TRBD2. V was clipped by 11 bases and J by 2 bases; unmatched bases: 5. CDR1 SNHLY and CDR2 FYNNEI come from the germline V gene. CDR3 length: 14 amino acids. CDR3: CAGRTSGGTYEQYF. In DNA, the CDR3 is TGTGCCGGAAGGACTAGCGGGGGGACCTACGAGCAGTACTTC.

V gene TRBV18 combines with J gene TRBJ2-3; 7 bases match TRBD2. Trimming at V came to 6 bases and at J to 1 base, leaving 10 bases not matched to a gene. The CDR3 has 16 amino acids. Per germline, CDR1 KGHSH and CDR2 LQKENI. The chain's CDR3 is CASSSRVAGGTDTQYF. CDR3 nucleotides: TGTGCCAGCTCCTCCCGGGTAGCGGGCGGCACAGATACGCAGTATTTT.

The gene calls are TRBV27 and TRBJ2-3, with D perhaps matching TRBD1 (6 bases). CDR1 is MNHEY and CDR2 is SMNVEV in the germline V gene (reference sequence). V shed 8 bases and J shed 5 bases, with 23 bases lying between them. The CDR3 sequence is 16 residues long. This chain's CDR3 is CASSISRTQGQDTQYF. In nucleotides, the CDR3 is TGTGCCAGCTCTATTTCGCGTACACAGGGTCAAGATACGCAGTATTTT.

J is TRBJ2-7 and V is TRBV24-1; tentative D call: TRBD2 (6 bases). CDR1 and CDR2 from the germline V gene are KGHDR and SFDVKD. The CDR3 loop spans 15 amino acids. Deletions cut 3 bases from V and 4 bases from J, with 15 bases between. The CDR3 DNA is TGTGCCACCAGTGATGCGCGTCTGGGGGGATACGAGCAGTACTTC. This sequence encodes CATSDARLGGYEQYF.

The chain combines TRBV6-1 with TRBJ2-2; D is possibly TRBD2 (6 bases). This CDR3 is built from 14 residues. Germline loops: CDR1 MNHNS, CDR2 SASEGT. The V gene lost 6 bases and the J gene lost 0 bases, with 8 bases spanning the gap. The CDR3 loop is CASSRDSNTGELFF. CDR3 bases: TGTGCCAGCAGCCGGGACTCGAACACCGGGGAGCTGTTTTTT.

As DNA, the CDR3 is TGCAGTGCTAGAGATGTGTGGCGGGATGCCAAAAACATTCAGTACTTC. Protein: CSARDVWRDAKNIQYF. The gene calls are TRBV20-1 and TRBJ2-4; tentative D call: TRBD2 (6 bases). Germline assignment: CDR1 DFQATT and CDR2 SNEGSKA (reference sequence). CDR3 length: 16 residues. The germline V and J ends were trimmed by 0 bases and 1 base, with 13 bases remaining between them.

The V call is TRBV7-9, the J call TRBJ1-2, with a tentative D call TRBD1 (6 bases). V dropped 4 bases and J dropped 4 bases, with 10 bases sitting between them. This CDR3 contains 13 residues. CDR1 SEHNR and CDR2 FQNEAQ come from the germline V gene (reference sequence). The chain's CDR3 is CASSWTATYGYTF. Here the CDR3 DNA reads TGTGCCAGCAGCTGGACAGCGACCTATGGCTACACCTTC.

This clonotype occurred once. The chain employs TRBV7-9 and TRBJ1-2; 8 nucleotides match TRBD1. After removal of 6 bases from V and 4 bases from J, the junction contained 10 bases not matched to a gene. Per germline, CDR1 SEHNR and CDR2 FQNEAQ (reference sequence). The CDR3 consists of 15 residues. In DNA form, the CDR3 reads TGTGCCAGCAGTTCGTGGGACAGGCGGACCTATGGCTACACCTTC. Protein product: CASSSWDRRTYGYTF.